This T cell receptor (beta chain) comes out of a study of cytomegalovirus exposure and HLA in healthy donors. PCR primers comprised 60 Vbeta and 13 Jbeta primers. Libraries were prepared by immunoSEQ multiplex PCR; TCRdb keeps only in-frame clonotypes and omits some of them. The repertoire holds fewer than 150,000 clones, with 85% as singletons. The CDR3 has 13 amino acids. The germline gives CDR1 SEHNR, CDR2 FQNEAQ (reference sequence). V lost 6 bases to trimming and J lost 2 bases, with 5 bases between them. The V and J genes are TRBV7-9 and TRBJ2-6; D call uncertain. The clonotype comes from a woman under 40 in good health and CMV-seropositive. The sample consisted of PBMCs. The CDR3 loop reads CASRGAGANVLTF. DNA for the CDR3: TGTGCCAGCAGGGGCGCTGGGGCCAACGTCCTGACTTTC.